The sequence of this T cell receptor beta chain was determined in a study of OX40 agonist ivuxolimab in advanced cancers. Here immunoSEQ multiplex PCR was the method, and the copy in TCRdb shows in-frame clones only, minus some. This table holds tens of thousands of clones, around 90% found once. This CDR3 has 13 amino acids. Germline CDR1 is MNHEY and CDR2 is SVGAGI. V lost 6 bases and J 7 bases, leaving 13 bases between the germline ends. This receptor was identified in an adult with an advanced solid tumor such as melanoma, head and neck, liver or kidney cancer. The sequences come from CD4+ or CD8+ T cells sorted from blood, collected in a trial of the OX40 agonist ivuxolimab. The rearrangement joins TRBV6-5 to TRBJ2-1, with D possibly TRBD1 on 7 matching bases. CDR3 loop: CASSRQGGNEQFF. CDR3 coding DNA: TGTGCCAGCAGCCGGCAGGGGGGAAATGAGCAGTTCTTC.